This record looks at one T cell receptor (beta chain) sequence and its context. Using immunoSEQ multiplex PCR, the repertoire was profiled, and TCRdb retains in-frame clones only, with some absent. The sample contains more than 55,000 clones, under 95% of which appear only once. This sample was included in a study of OX40 agonist ivuxolimab in advanced cancers. The CDR3 totals 15 residues. Germline values: CDR1 MNHEY, CDR2 SVGAGI. Trimming took 8 bases from V and 1 from J, leaving 15 bases between them. Sequencing was performed on CD4+ or CD8+ T cells sorted from blood, taken in a trial of the OX40 agonist ivuxolimab. The rearrangement links TRBV6-5 to TRBJ2-4, with D possibly matching TRBD1 (7 bases). The receptor comes from an adult with an advanced solid tumor such as melanoma, head and neck, liver or kidney cancer. CDR3 sequence (DNA): TGTGCCAGCGGCCCGGAGGGGGCTGCCAAAAACATTCAGTACTTC. It codes for CASGPEGAAKNIQYF.